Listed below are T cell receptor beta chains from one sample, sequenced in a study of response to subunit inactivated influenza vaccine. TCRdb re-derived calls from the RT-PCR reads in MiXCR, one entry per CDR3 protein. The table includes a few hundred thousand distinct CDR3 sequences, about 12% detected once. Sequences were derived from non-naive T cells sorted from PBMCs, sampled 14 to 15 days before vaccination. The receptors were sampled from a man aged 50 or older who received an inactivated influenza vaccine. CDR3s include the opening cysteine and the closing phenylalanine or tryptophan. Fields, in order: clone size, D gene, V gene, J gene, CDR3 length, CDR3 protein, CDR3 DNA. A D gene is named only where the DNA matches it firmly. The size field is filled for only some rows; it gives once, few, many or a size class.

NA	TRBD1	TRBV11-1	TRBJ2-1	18	CASSQRDRRSSSYNEQFF	TGTGCCAGCAGCCAACGGGACAGAAGATCAAGCTCCTACAATGAGCAGTTCTTC
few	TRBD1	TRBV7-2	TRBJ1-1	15	CASSFRTGANTEAFF	TGTGCCAGCAGCTTTAGGACAGGGGCTAACACTGAAGCTTTCTTT
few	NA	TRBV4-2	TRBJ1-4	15	CASSLDRKDNEKLFF	TGTGCCAGCAGCCTAGACCGGAAAGATAATGAAAAACTGTTTTTT
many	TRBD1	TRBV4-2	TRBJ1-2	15	CASSQDWDRGDGYTF	TGTGCCAGCAGCCAGGACTGGGACAGGGGAGATGGCTACACCTTC
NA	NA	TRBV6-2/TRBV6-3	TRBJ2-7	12	CASTNGGHEQYF	TGTGCCAGCACCAACGGGGGGCATGAGCAGTACTTC
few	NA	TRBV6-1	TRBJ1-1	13	CASSWGQNTEAFF	TGTGCCAGCAGCTGGGGACAGAACACTGAAGCTTTCTTT
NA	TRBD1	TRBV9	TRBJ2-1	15	CASDPGTGNYNEQFF	TGTGCCAGCGACCCCGGGACAGGTAATTACAATGAGCAGTTCTTC
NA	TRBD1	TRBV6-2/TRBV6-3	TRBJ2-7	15	CASFSGTANSYEQYF	TGTGCCAGTTTTTCCGGGACAGCAAACTCCTACGAGCAGTACTTC
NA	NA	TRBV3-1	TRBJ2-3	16	CASSQVSGTSTDTQYF	TGTGCCAGCAGCCAAGTTTCGGGGACTAGCACAGATACGCAGTATTTT
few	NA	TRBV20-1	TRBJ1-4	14	CSASGQGWDEKLFF	TGCAGTGCCAGCGGGCAGGGATGGGATGAAAAACTGTTTTTT
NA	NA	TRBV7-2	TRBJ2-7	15	CASSLSPKGAYEQYF	TGTGCCAGCAGCTTAAGCCCAAAGGGAGCCTACGAGCAGTACTTC
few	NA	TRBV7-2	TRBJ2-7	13	CASSSRQTYEQYF	TGTGCCAGCAGCTCTAGACAAACCTACGAGCAGTACTTC
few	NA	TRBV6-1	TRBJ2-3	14	CASSGTSRTDTQYF	TGTGCCAGCAGCGGGACCTCCCGCACAGATACGCAGTATTTT
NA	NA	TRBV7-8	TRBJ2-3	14	CASSSYFLADTQYF	TGTGCCAGCAGCAGCTACTTTCTCGCAGATACGCAGTATTTT
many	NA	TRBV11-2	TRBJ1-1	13	CASSFRMGTEAFF	TGTGCCAGCAGCTTTAGGATGGGCACTGAAGCTTTCTTT
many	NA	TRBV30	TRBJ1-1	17	CAWSVIGLRRMGTEAFF	TGTGCCTGGAGTGTAATAGGGCTCCGTAGGATGGGCACTGAAGCTTTCTTT
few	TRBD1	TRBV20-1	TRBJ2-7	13	CSVMDRIGHEQYF	TGCAGTGTCATGGACAGGATCGGCCACGAGCAGTACTTC
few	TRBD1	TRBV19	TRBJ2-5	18	CASSIGSVTGIGVETQYF	TGTGCCAGTAGTATAGGCTCTGTGACAGGGATAGGGGTAGAGACCCAGTACTTC
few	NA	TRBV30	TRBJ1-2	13	CAWSVQQGYGYTF	TGTGCCTGGAGTGTACAACAGGGCTATGGCTACACCTTC
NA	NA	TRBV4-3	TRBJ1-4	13	CASSQDLAEKLFF	TGCGCCAGCAGCCAAGATTTGGCAGAAAAACTGTTTTTT
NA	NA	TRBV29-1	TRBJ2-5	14	CSAGDTRPQETQYF	TGCAGCGCTGGGGACACACGGCCACAAGAGACCCAGTACTTC
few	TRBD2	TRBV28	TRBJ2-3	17	CASNKRGGPPSTDTQYF	TGTGCCAGCAATAAGCGGGGGGGCCCCCCCAGCACAGATACGCAGTATTTT
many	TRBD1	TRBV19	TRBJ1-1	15	CASSMPGQAYTEAFF	TGTGCCAGTAGTATGCCGGGACAGGCGTACACTGAAGCTTTCTTT
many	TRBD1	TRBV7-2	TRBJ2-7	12	CASSTRTGKQYF	TGTGCCAGCAGCACCCGGACAGGGAAGCAGTACTTC
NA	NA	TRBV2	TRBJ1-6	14	CASSSRDNNSPLHF	TGTGCCAGCAGTAGCCGGGACAATAATTCACCCCTCCACTTT
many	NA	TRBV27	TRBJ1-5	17	CASSSERLLGEHQPQHF	TGTGCCAGCAGTTCGGAACGACTCCTCGGAGAACATCAGCCCCAGCATTTT
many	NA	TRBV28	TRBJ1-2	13	CASSAGRTGGYTF	TGTGCCAGCAGTGCGGGACGAACAGGGGGCTACACCTTC
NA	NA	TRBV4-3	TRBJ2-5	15	CASSQRPTRRETQYF	TGCGCCAGCAGCCAACGGCCCACACGCAGAGAGACCCAGTACTTC
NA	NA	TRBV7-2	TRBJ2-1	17	CASSPSPRRGGLNEQFF	TGTGCCAGCAGCCCCTCCCCTCGGAGGGGGGGCCTCAATGAGCAGTTCTTC
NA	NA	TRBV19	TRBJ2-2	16	CASSPLRSGTTGELFF	TGTGCCAGTAGCCCCTTGCGGTCGGGGACCACCGGGGAGCTGTTTTTT
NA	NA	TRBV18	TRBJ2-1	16	CASSPPAGVGQDEQFF	TGTGCCAGCTCACCCCCTGCAGGGGTGGGGCAGGATGAGCAGTTCTTC
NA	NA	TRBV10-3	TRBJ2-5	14	CAISEKTGQGTQYF	TGTGCCATCAGTGAAAAAACAGGGCAGGGGACCCAGTACTTC
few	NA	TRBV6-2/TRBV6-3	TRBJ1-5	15	CATRTPNRENQPQHF	TGTGCCACCCGAACCCCCAACCGCGAGAATCAGCCCCAGCATTTT
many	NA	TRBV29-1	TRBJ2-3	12	CSVEDREDTQYF	TGCAGCGTTGAAGACCGGGAAGATACGCAGTATTTT
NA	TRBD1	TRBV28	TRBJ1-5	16	CASSPGGTGVGQPQHF	TGTGCCAGCAGCCCAGGGGGGACAGGGGTTGGTCAGCCCCAGCATTTT
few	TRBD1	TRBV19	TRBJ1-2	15	CASYSRDRGGNGYTF	TGTGCCAGCTACTCCCGGGACAGGGGTGGAAATGGCTACACCTTC
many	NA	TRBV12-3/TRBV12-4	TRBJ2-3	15	CASSLTGAYTDTQYF	TGTGCCAGCAGTTTGACAGGAGCCTACACAGATACGCAGTATTTT
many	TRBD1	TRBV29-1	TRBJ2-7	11	CSVGQGGEQYF	TGCAGCGTGGGACAGGGGGGCGAGCAGTACTTC